This T cell receptor beta chain was identified during a study of T cell responses to AZD1222 COVID-19 vaccine. Findings and caveats of the study: Clonal diversity may have been underestimated in mostly white British donors. Spike regions recognized by vaccine-associated CD4 TCRs spanned the protein, led by 160-218 and 743-854.

Libraries were prepared by immunoSEQ multiplex PCR; TCRdb keeps only in-frame clonotypes and omits some of them. Here the sample spans around 110,000 clones, 90% to 95% being singletons. The trim removed 5 bases at V and 8 bases at J, leaving 5 bases unmatched. In germline, CDR1 is LNHDA, CDR2 SQIVND (reference sequence). The CDR3 extends over 14 amino acids. A word on this clone: Its antigen is not identified.

The sample was peripheral blood, taken on day 0 of AZD1222 vaccination. This chain joins TRBV19 and TRBJ2-1; TRBD1 matches at 11 bases. The TCR sequence derives from an adult in good health. This CDR3 is CASSLGQGGDEQFF. The CDR3 coding sequence is TGTGCCAGTAGTTTGGGACAGGGGGGCGATGAGCAGTTCTTC.